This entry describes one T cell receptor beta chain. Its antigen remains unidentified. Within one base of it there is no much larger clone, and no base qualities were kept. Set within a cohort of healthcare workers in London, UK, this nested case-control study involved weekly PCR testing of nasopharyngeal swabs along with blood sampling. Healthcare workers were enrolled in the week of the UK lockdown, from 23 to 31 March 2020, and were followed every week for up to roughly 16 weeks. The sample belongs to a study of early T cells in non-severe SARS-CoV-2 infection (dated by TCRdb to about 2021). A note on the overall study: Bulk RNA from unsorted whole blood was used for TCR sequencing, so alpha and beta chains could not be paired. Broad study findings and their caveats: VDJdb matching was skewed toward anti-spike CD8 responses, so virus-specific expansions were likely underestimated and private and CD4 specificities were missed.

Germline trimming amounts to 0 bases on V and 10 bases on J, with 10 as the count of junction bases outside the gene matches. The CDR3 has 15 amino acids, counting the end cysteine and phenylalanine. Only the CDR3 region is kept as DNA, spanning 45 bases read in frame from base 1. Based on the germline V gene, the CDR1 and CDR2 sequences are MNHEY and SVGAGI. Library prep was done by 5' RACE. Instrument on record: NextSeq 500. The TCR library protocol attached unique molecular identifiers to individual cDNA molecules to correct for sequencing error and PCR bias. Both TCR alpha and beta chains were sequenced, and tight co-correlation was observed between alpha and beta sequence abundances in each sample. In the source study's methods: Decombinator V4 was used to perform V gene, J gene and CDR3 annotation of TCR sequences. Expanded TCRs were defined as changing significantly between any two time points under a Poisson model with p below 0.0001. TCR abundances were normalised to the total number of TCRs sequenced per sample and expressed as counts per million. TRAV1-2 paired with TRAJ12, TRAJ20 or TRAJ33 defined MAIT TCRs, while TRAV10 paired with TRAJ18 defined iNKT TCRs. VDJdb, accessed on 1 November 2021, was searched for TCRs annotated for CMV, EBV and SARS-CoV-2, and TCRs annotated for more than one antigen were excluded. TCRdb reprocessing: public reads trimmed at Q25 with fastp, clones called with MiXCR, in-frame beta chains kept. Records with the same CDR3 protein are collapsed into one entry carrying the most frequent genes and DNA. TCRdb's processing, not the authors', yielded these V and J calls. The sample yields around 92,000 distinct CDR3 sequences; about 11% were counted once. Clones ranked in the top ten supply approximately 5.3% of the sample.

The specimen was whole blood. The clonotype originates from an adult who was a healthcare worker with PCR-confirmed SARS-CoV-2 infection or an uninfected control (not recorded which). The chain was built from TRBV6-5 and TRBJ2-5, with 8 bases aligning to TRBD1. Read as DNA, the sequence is TGTGCCAGCAGTTACTCGATAGGGACAGGAGGATACCAGTACTTC. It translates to CASSYSIGTGGYQYF.